This is a list of T cell receptor beta chains from one sample in a study of neoadjuvant anti-PD-1 for oral cavity cancer. TCRdb's copy holds only in-frame clones and misses some; the assay was immunoSEQ multiplex PCR. The sample has 68,000 or so clones; more than 75% are singletons. This sample comprised PBMCs, obtained after nivolumab (anti-PD-1) treatment. These receptors were taken from a person aged 40-85 years with oral cavity squamous cell carcinoma. Each CDR3 is given with its conserved first and last residue. The D gene is left open where the match is weak. The listing skips clone size in some rows; elsewhere it reads once, few, many or a size class.

size	D	V	J	length	CDR3	DNA
.	TRBD1	TRBV29-1	TRBJ1-2	14	CSVVPQGGGYGYTF	TGCAGCGTCGTCCCACAGGGGGGCGGCTATGGCTACACCTTC
.	TRBD2	TRBV9	TRBJ2-3	14	CASSAAGTTDTQYF	TGTGCCAGCAGCGCCGCCGGGACTACGGATACGCAGTATTTT
.	.	TRBV10-1	TRBJ1-2	16	CASSPREGREDYGYTF	TGCGCCAGCAGCCCCAGGGAGGGCAGGGAGGACTATGGCTACACCTTC
.	.	TRBV28	TRBJ2-7	17	CASSLWQDWLSNYEQYF	TGTGCCAGCAGTTTATGGCAAGATTGGCTTTCGAACTACGAGCAGTACTTC
.	.	TRBV10-3	TRBJ1-2	14	CAISETSASYGYTF	TGTGCCATCAGTGAAACGAGCGCTTCCTATGGCTACACCTTC
.	TRBD1	TRBV6-1	TRBJ2-2	15	CASRRDRWNTGELFF	TGTGCCAGCAGGCGGGACAGGTGGAACACCGGGGAGCTGTTTTTT
.	TRBD1	TRBV2	TRBJ2-7	15	CASSEGPGQGYEQYF	TGTGCCAGCAGTGAAGGGCCCGGACAGGGCTACGAGCAGTACTTC
once	.	TRBV15	TRBJ2-7	15	CATSRDRSESYEQYF	TGTGCCACCAGCAGAGATCGGTCTGAAAGCTACGAGCAGTACTTC
.	.	TRBV9	TRBJ2-5	16	CASSVETATGRETQYF	TGTGCCAGCAGCGTAGAAACTGCAACCGGTCGGGAGACCCAGTACTTC
few	TRBD1	TRBV5-6	TRBJ2-5	15	CASSGPRQGLGTQYF	TGTGCCAGCAGCGGACCTAGACAGGGCCTCGGGACCCAGTACTTC
.	.	TRBV20-1	TRBJ2-3	10	CSARVYLQYF	TGCAGTGCTAGGGTTTATCTGCAGTATTTT
.	.	TRBV27	TRBJ2-7	16	CASNPSPVWGLYEQYF	TGTGCCAGCAACCCGTCCCCTGTTTGGGGCCTATACGAGCAGTACTTC
once	.	TRBV5-6	TRBJ2-5	13	CASSLDGSGTQYF	TGTGCCAGCAGCTTGGACGGGAGTGGGACCCAGTACTTC